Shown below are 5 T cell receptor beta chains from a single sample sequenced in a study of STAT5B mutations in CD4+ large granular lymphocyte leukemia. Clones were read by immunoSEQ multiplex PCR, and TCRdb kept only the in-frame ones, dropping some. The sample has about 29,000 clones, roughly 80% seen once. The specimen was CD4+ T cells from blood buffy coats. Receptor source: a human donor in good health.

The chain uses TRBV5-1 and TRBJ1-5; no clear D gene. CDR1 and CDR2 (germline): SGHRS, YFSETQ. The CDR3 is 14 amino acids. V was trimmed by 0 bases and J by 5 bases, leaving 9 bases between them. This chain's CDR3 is CASSLAPGHQPQHF. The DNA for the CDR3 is TGCGCCAGCAGCTTGGCCCCTGGACATCAGCCCCAGCATTTT.

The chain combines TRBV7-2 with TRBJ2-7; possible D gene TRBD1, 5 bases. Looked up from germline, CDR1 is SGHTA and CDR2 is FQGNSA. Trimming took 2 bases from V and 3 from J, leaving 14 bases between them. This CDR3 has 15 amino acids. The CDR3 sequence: CASSLRQGRSYEQYV. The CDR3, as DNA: TGTGCCAGCAGCTTAAGGCAGGGAAGGAGCTACGAGCAGTACGTC.

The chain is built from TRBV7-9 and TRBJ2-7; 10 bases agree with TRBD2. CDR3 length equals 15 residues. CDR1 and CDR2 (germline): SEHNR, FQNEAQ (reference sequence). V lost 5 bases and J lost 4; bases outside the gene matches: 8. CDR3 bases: TGTGCCAGCAGCACTCGGACTAGCGGTATGTACGAGCAGTACTTC. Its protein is CASSTRTSGMYEQYF.

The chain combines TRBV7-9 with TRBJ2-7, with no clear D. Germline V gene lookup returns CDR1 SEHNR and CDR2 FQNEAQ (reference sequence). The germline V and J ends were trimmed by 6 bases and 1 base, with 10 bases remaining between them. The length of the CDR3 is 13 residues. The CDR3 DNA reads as TGTGCCAGCAGGAACGACATTTCCTACGAGCAGTACTTC. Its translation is CASRNDISYEQYF.

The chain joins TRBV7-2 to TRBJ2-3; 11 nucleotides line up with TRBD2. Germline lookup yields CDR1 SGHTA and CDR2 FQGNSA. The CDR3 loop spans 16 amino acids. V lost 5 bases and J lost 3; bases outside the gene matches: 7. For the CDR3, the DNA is TGTGCCAGCAGCCCAAATAGCGGGGGGGCAACAGATACGCAGTATTTT. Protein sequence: CASSPNSGGATDTQYF.